In this sample, the clone carrying this TCR beta chain turned up many times. At one of its ends the junction is not consistent with the germline gene, which may arise from a read error. Arm-PCR of CDR3 regions with iRepertoire HTBI primers generated TCR beta libraries. TCRdb ran MiXCR on the multiplex PCR reads and lists one entry per CDR3 protein. The sample holds 400,000 to 500,000 distinct CDR3 sequences, 15% seen once. CDR1 and CDR2 from the germline V gene are SGHRS and YFSETQ. The CDR3 consists of 12 residues. This specimen comes from a study of regulatory T cells in long-lasting Graves disease. Time point of the sample: newly diagnosed GD, antithyroid drugs for less than 3 months. PBMCs were the source of the RNA used for TCR sequencing. These same data were also listed under a study on T cells in Graves' hyperthyroidism and ophthalmopathy. That work adds: Graves' hyperthyroidism is called stable when ophthalmopathy does not progress within 18 months. HTBI primers were the set used in a first-round RT-PCR of the TCR CDR3.

This sequence originates from a woman aged 35 to 49 with Graves disease. The sequences come from peripheral blood mononuclear cells (PBMCs), collected at new diagnosis, from a patient treated with antithyroid drugs. The genes are TRBV5-1 and TRBJ2-2, with D hard to call. Written as DNA, the CDR3 is TGTGCCAGCAGAACAAACACCGGGGAGCTGTTTTTT. This codes for CASRTNTGELFF.